This TCR beta chain is from a study of blood T cell repertoires in COVID-19. Study overall: Donors in the United States, Italy and Spain gave samples during acute or convalescent COVID-19. From T cells, B-cell-depleted T cells, or PBMCs came the material, which was cDNA or gDNA.

Authors' methods: By means of reference gene primer amplification, nucleated cell counts were estimated. Sequenced by immunoSEQ multiplex PCR; TCRdb stores in-frame clones only, minus some. Clone size and the V and J calls come from that table; the DNA yielded D and trimming. The table records approximately 45,000 clones, approximately 90% of them present only once. Germline V gene data show CDR1 as SGHKS and CDR2 as YYEKEE (reference sequence). This CDR3 has 16 amino acids. J gave up 0 bases and V 5 bases, and 7 bases lay outside the gene matches. The sample consisted of peripheral blood. The receptor's source is a man in his 70s with acute or convalescent COVID-19. This chain connects TRBV5-5 to TRBJ1-5; TRBD1 aligns across 8 bases. The CDR3 protein is CASRAGTGFSNQPQHF. The DNA for the CDR3 is TGTGCCAGCAGAGCCGGGACAGGATTTAGCAATCAGCCCCAGCATTTT.